These 21 T cell receptor beta chains were sequenced from one sample in a study of cytomegalovirus exposure and HLA in healthy donors. This PCR relied on a set of 60 Vbeta primers and 13 Jbeta primers. The data were produced by immunoSEQ multiplex PCR, yet TCRdb's version contains in-frame clones alone and is incomplete. Its table records about 92,000 clones. Sequencing was performed on PBMCs. These receptors all come from a man aged 50 or older in good health and CMV-seropositive.

The chain employs TRBV4-3 and TRBJ2-2, with 10 bases that match TRBD2. Germline CDR1 reads LGHNA; CDR2 reads YSLEER. There are 16 residues in the CDR3. The V segment lost 1 base and the J segment 5 bases; nucleotides outside the gene matches: 4. The CDR3 DNA reads TGCGCCAGCAGCCAAGGAGCGGGAGGGCCAACCGGGGAGCTGTTTTTT. This translates into CASSQGAGGPTGELFF.

J is TRBJ2-2 and V is TRBV7-9, with D unclear. Trimming removed 5 bases from V and 2 bases from J, with 9 bases in between. Germline CDR1 reads SEHNR; CDR2 reads FQNEAQ (reference sequence). This CDR3 is built from 14 residues. This CDR3 is CASSLSVNTGELFF. CDR3 nucleotides: TGTGCCAGCAGCCTATCGGTTAACACCGGGGAGCTGTTTTTT.

The rearrangement links TRBV7-9 to TRBJ1-2; tentative D call: TRBD1 (5 bases). Germline CDR1 reads SEHNR; CDR2 reads FQNEAQ (reference sequence). V was cut by 8 bases and J by 4 bases, with 8 bases left in between. This CDR3 contains 11 residues. The CDR3 DNA reads as TGTGCCAGCGGGACTGTCTATGGCTACACCTTC. The encoded protein is CASGTVYGYTF.

The chain carries TRBV11-3 and TRBJ2-3, with 7 bases that match TRBD1. The J segment lost 6 bases and the V segment lost 3 bases, leaving 3 bases of the junction unmatched. Per the germline V gene, CDR1 is SGHNT and CDR2 is YENEEA. The CDR3 has 13 amino acids. The chain's CDR3 is CASSFSGGDTQYF. Here the CDR3 DNA reads TGTGCCAGCAGCTTCTCAGGGGGTGATACGCAGTATTTT. The full variable domain, with the rest looked up from reference TRBV11-3 and TRBJ2-3, is EAGVVQSPRYKIIEKKQPVAFWCNPISGHNTLYWYLQNLGQGPELLIRYENEEAVDDSQLPKDRFSAERLKGVDSTLKIQPAELGDSAVYLCASSFSGGDTQYFGPGTRLTVL.

V usage is TRBV5-1 and J usage is TRBJ1-1, with no clear D. The V end lost 4 bases, the J end lost 11 bases, and 21 bases lay between the germline ends. The CDR3 has 14 residues. Germline V CDR1 and CDR2: SGHRS, YFSETQ. CDR3 amino acids: CASSQRVNPTRAFF. CDR3 sequence (DNA): TGCGCCAGCAGCCAGAGGGTAAACCCTACCAGGGCTTTCTTT.

The chain recombines TRBV5-6 with TRBJ2-7; a possible D gene is TRBD2 (6 bases). V shed 4 bases and J shed 5 bases, with 19 bases lying between them. The CDR3 covers 15 residues. Germline CDR1 reads SGHDT; CDR2 reads YYEEEE. CDR3 coding DNA: TGTGCCAGCAGCGAAGAGGGTTGGAGGGGAAACGAGCAGTACTTC. It encodes CASSEEGWRGNEQYF.

The chain combines TRBV2 with TRBJ1-6; D unresolved. Germline V gives CDR1 SNHLY, CDR2 FYNNEI. V was shortened by 7 bases and J by 0 bases, with 7 bases between the two germline ends. The CDR3 totals 14 residues. The CDR3 DNA sequence: TGTGCCAGCATGGGGAGCTCCTATAATTCACCCCTCCACTTT. Its translation: CASMGSSYNSPLHF.

The chain carries TRBV18 and TRBJ1-2, with 8 positions matching TRBD1. This CDR3 is built from 15 residues. CDR1 is KGHSH, CDR2 LQKENI, per germline. V shed 3 bases and J 6 bases; nucleotides not matched to a gene: 9. This CDR3 reads CASSPDRALVDGYTF. CDR3 sequence (DNA): TGTGCCAGCTCACCGGACAGGGCCCTCGTGGATGGCTACACCTTC.

V gene TRBV7-6 combines with J gene TRBJ2-1; 10 bases are a match to TRBD1. V was clipped by 5 bases and J by 3 bases; unmatched bases: 4. Germline-derived CDR1 and CDR2 are SGHVS and FNYEAQ. The CDR3 consists of 15 residues. Here the CDR3 reads CASSPGQGIYNEQFF. In nucleotides, the CDR3 is TGTGCCAGCAGCCCGGGACAGGGGATCTACAATGAGCAGTTCTTC.

V is TRBV5-4 and J is TRBJ2-3; D gene unclear. The CDR3 is 13 amino acids. In germline, CDR1 is SGHNT, CDR2 YYREEE (reference sequence). V lost 1 base to trimming and J lost 4 bases, with 7 bases between them. The CDR3 region is CASSLFAADTQYF. CDR3 nucleotides: TGTGCCAGCAGCTTGTTTGCGGCAGATACGCAGTATTTT.

The V call is TRBV27, the J call TRBJ2-7; tentative D call: TRBD2 (5 bases). Germline CDR1 reads MNHEY; CDR2 reads SMNVEV (reference sequence). The CDR3 extends over 15 amino acids. Between the trimmed V and J ends, which lost 7 bases and 2 bases, there was a span of 18 bases. Written as DNA, the CDR3 is TGTGCCAGCACCCCTACCCAGCGGAGGCCCTACGAGCAGTACGTC. Translated: CASTPTQRRPYEQYV.

The V call is TRBV5-1, the J call TRBJ1-2; D is unclear. This CDR3 comprises 14 residues. The germline V gene has CDR1 SGHRS and CDR2 YFSETQ. With 0 bases removed from V and 1 base from J, the gap between germline ends came to 7 bases. The CDR3 DNA follows: TGCGCCAGCAGCTTGGACACCAATAACTATGGCTACACCTTC. Encoded protein: CASSLDTNNYGYTF. The full variable domain, completed using reference TRBV5-1 and TRBJ1-2, is KAGVTQTPRYLIKTRGQQVTLSCSPISGHRSVSWYQQTPGQGLQFLFEYFSETQRNKGNFPGRFSGRQFSNSRSEMNVSTLELGDSALYLCASSLDTNNYGYTFGSGTRLTVV.

The chain is built from TRBV14 and TRBJ2-1; D is unclear. Germline V gene data show CDR1 as SGHDN and CDR2 as FVKESK. This CDR3 contains 15 residues. The germline V and J ends were trimmed by 4 bases and 5 bases, with 15 bases remaining between them. The CDR3 region has the DNA TGTGCCAGCAGCCCACAATTTACCGCAGACAATGAGCAGTTCTTC. Protein product: CASSPQFTADNEQFF.

V and J are TRBV4-3 and TRBJ1-4; D gene unclear. The ends were cut back, 3 bases at V and 7 bases at J, with 9 bases in the middle. From germline, CDR1 is LGHNA and CDR2 YSLEER. This CDR3 is 13 amino acids long. In DNA form, the CDR3 reads TGCGCCAGCAGCCAGGGTCTAGGTGAAAAACTGTTTTTT. It translates to CASSQGLGEKLFF.

The CDR3 region has the DNA TGTGCCAGCAGCTTAGTTCTCTCGAGGGGCTACACCTTC. Translated: CASSLVLSRGYTF. The V gene is TRBV7-2, the J gene TRBJ1-2; D remains ambiguous. Trimming removed 1 base at V and 8 bases at J, with 11 bases between. This CDR3 is 13 amino acids long. The V gene's germline CDR1 is SGHTA and CDR2 FQGNSA.

The V gene is TRBV27, the J gene TRBJ1-2; TRBD1 aligns across 7 bases. The CDR3 runs 15 residues. Germline loops: CDR1 MNHEY, CDR2 SMNVEV (reference sequence). The J segment lost 2 bases and the V segment lost 4 bases, leaving 7 bases of the junction unmatched. The CDR3 DNA follows: TGTGCCAGCAGTTCCAGGGGGACAGCCAACTATGGCTACACCTTC. Its protein product is CASSSRGTANYGYTF.

V is TRBV28 and J is TRBJ2-1; 10 bases fit TRBD2. Germline assignment: CDR1 MDHEN and CDR2 SYDVKM. This CDR3 contains 16 residues. The J segment lost 5 bases and the V segment lost 1 base, leaving 5 bases of the junction unmatched. DNA of the CDR3: TGTGCCAGCAGTTTATCTGCTAGCGGGAGCAACAATGAGCAGTTCTTC. Its translation: CASSLSASGSNNEQFF.

This sequence joins TRBV6-6 and TRBJ2-1; tentatively, D is TRBD2 (5 bases). V was cut by 4 bases and J by 5 bases, with 9 bases left in between. Looked up from germline, CDR1 is MNHNY and CDR2 is SVGAGI (reference sequence). The CDR3 extends over 13 amino acids. CDR3 nucleotides: TGTGCCAGCAGTTTGTCACTAGACAATGAGCAGTTCTTC. Translated, it gives CASSLSLDNEQFF.

This sequence joins TRBV7-2 and TRBJ2-1; 8 nucleotides agree with TRBD2. V was pared by 1 base and J by 8 bases, with 10 bases of the junction left unmatched. This CDR3 is 16 amino acids long. Looked up from germline, CDR1 is SGHTA and CDR2 is FQGNSA. The CDR3 DNA sequence: TGTGCCAGCAGCTTAGGAGGGGTAGCGGGAAGGGATGAGCAGTTCTTC. Translated, it gives CASSLGGVAGRDEQFF.

V usage is TRBV30 and J usage is TRBJ2-3; D gene ambiguous. Trimming removed 2 bases at V and 1 base at J, with 4 bases between. Germline loops: CDR1 GTSNPN, CDR2 SVGIG (reference sequence). This CDR3 has 12 residues. This CDR3 is CAWSSGTDTQYF. CDR3 DNA: TGTGCCTGGAGTAGCGGCACAGATACGCAGTATTTT.

The gene calls are TRBV16 and TRBJ1-2, with D hard to call. The CDR3 is 13 amino acids. Germline V lookup: CDR1 KGHSY, CDR2 FQNENV. V was shortened by 0 bases and J by 2 bases, with 4 bases between the two germline ends. Here the CDR3 reads CASSQSQNYGYTF. CDR3 DNA sequence: TGTGCCAGCAGCCAATCCCAGAACTATGGCTACACCTTC. The full variable domain, in which reference TRBV16 and TRBJ1-2 provide the parts outside the CDR3, is GEEVAQTPKHLVRGEGQKAKLYCAPIKGHSYVFWYQQVLKNEFKFLISFQNENVFDETGMPKERFSAKCLPNSPCSLEIQATKLEDSAVYFCASSQSQNYGYTFGSGTRLTVV.